These 14 T cell receptor beta chains were all obtained from the same sample, sequenced in a study of T and B cells in COVID-19 patients. Multiplex PCR with BIOMED2 TRB-A/B primer pools amplified TRB rearrangements. Each CDR3 protein is one row after TCRdb ran MiXCR on the multiplex PCR reads. The table has 17,000 or so distinct CDR3 sequences, approximately 37% seen once. From blood, about 240-550 ng of genomic DNA served as TRB template. Specimen: blood. Receptors were obtained from a human donor with active COVID-19.

As DNA, the CDR3 is TGCGCCAGCAGCTTGGGGGCCGGGACAGGGAGGTTGGACGAGCAGTACGTC. It encodes CASSLGAGTGRLDEQYV. This rearrangement joins TRBV5-3 to TRBJ2-7; 9 bases map to TRBD1. TRBV5-3 is marked as an open reading frame, function uncertain. This CDR3 contains 17 residues.

This chain uses TRBV6-5 with TRBJ2-1; TRBD1 agrees at 9 bases. From germline, CDR1 is MNHEY and CDR2 SVGAGI. The CDR3 is 18 amino acids. Trimming took 0 bases from V and 3 from J; bases not matched to a gene: 9. CDR3 in DNA: TGTGCCAGCAGTTACTCGCAGTGGGGGACAGGGAGCTACAATGAGCAGTTCTTC. Its protein is CASSYSQWGTGSYNEQFF.

This sequence joins TRBV10-1 and TRBJ2-3, with no clear D. CDR3 size: 13 residues. Trimming stripped 0 bases from V and 6 bases from J, with 7 bases between. Germline-derived CDR1 and CDR2 are WNHNN and SYGVQD (reference sequence). The CDR3, as DNA: TGCGCCAGCAGTGAGTCTTTAGGGGATACGCAGTATTTT. Encoded protein: CASSESLGDTQYF.

The rearrangement uses TRBV5-6 and TRBJ1-1; tentatively, D is TRBD1 (5 bases). V was shortened by 4 bases and J by 0 bases, with 10 bases between the two germline ends. This CDR3 spans 14 amino acids. Germline V gene lookup returns CDR1 SGHDT and CDR2 YYEEEE. CDR3 amino acids: CASSTGQMNTEAFF. DNA for the CDR3: TGTGCCAGCAGCACCGGACAAATGAACACTGAAGCTTTCTTT. The full variable domain, completed using reference TRBV5-6 and TRBJ1-1, is DAGVTQSPTHLIKTRGQQVTLRCSPKSGHDTVSWYQQALGQGPQFIFQYYEEEERQRGNFPDRFSGHQFPNYSSELNVNALLLGDSALYLCASSTGQMNTEAFFGQGTRLTVV.

V is TRBV25-1 and J is TRBJ2-3; weak D call: TRBD2 (6 bases). Trimming took off 1 base at V and 2 bases at J, with 10 bases between the two ends. Germline V gene sequence: CDR1 MGHDK, CDR2 SYGVNS. CDR3 length: 15 residues. CDR3 amino acids: CASSEWGENTDTQYF. The CDR3 DNA reads TGTGCCAGCAGTGAATGGGGGGAAAACACAGATACGCAGTATTTT.

The rearrangement joins TRBV4-3 to TRBJ2-1; D possibly corresponds to TRBD2 (5 bases). Trimming took off 3 bases at V and 0 bases at J, with 9 bases between the two ends. This CDR3 region has 15 residues. The germline V gene has CDR1 LGHNA and CDR2 YSLEER. CDR3 DNA sequence: TGCGCCAGCAGCCATGGGAGACTCTCCTACAATGAGCAGTTCTTC. Its translation is CASSHGRLSYNEQFF.

The chain joins TRBV6-5 to TRBJ1-4; 8 bases align to TRBD1. This CDR3 has 20 amino acids. V gave up 2 bases and J gave up 0 bases; unmatched junction bases: 14. Germline V lookup: CDR1 MNHEY, CDR2 SVGAGI. CDR3 region: CASSYGLAGGFRSTNEKLFF. For the CDR3, the DNA is TGTGCCAGCAGTTACGGTTTGGCAGGGGGCTTCCGATCAACTAATGAAAAACTGTTTTTT.

This clonotype was recorded once. Since a much larger clone is just one base distant, this may be a read error. The rearrangement links TRBV19 to TRBJ2-1; D is perhaps TRBD1 (6 bases). Germline V gene sequence: CDR1 LNHDA, CDR2 SQIVND (reference sequence). The CDR3 is made up of 15 amino acids. The ends were cut back, 0 bases at V and 6 bases at J, with 12 bases in the middle. CDR3 bases: TGTGCCAGTAGTATAGAAGGCAGGGGTTCCAATGAGCAGTTCTTC. It yields the protein CASSIEGRGSNEQFF.

This chain connects TRBV12-3 or TRBV12-4 to TRBJ2-7; TRBD1 is a possible D gene (5 bases). The CDR3 length is 14 residues. The V gene lost 4 bases and the J gene lost 2 bases, with 12 bases spanning the gap. Here the CDR3 DNA reads TGTGCCAGCAGTTCGACAGTGTCGGCCTACGAGCAGTACTTC. This codes for CASSSTVSAYEQYF.

On this clonotype itself: One junction end disagrees with the germline gene, perhaps due to a read error. V is TRBV5-4 and J is TRBJ2-7; 9 bases align to TRBD2. The CDR3 spans 15 residues. The germline gives CDR1 SGHNT, CDR2 YYREEE (reference sequence). The CDR3 sequence is CAISLGASGAYEQYF. DNA for the CDR3: TGTGCCATCAGCCTGGGCGCTAGCGGGGCCTACGAGCAGTACTTC.

This sequence joins TRBV6-5 and TRBJ2-7; the D gene is possibly TRBD1 (6 bases). This CDR3 is built from 13 residues. Trimming cost V 5 bases and J 5 bases, with 13 bases left between them. Germline loops: CDR1 MNHEY, CDR2 SVGAGI. CDR3 coding DNA: TGTGCCAGCAGTGACGGTACAGGGAACGAGCAGTACTTC. It encodes CASSDGTGNEQYF.

The chain carries TRBV20-1 and TRBJ1-3; D might be TRBD1 (5 bases). V was pared by 1 base and J by 0 bases, with 16 bases between. There are 17 residues in the CDR3. In germline, CDR1 is DFQATT, CDR2 SNEGSKA (reference sequence). The CDR3 spells CSARGGADGISGNTIYF. As DNA, the CDR3 is TGCAGTGCTAGAGGGGGCGCGGACGGCATCTCTGGAAACACCATATATTTT.

This clonotype was picked up a small number of times. The rearrangement uses TRBV10-3 and TRBJ2-7; maybe TRBD1 (7 bases). The V end was cut by 3 bases, the J end by 2 bases, with 8 bases between. CDR3 length equals 13 residues. CDR1 and CDR2 from the germline V gene are ENHRY and SYGVKD. The CDR3 loop is CAISDRGAYEQYF. As DNA, the CDR3 is TGTGCCATCAGTGACAGGGGGGCCTACGAGCAGTACTTC.

This sequence joins TRBV7-2 and TRBJ1-3, with 8 bases aligning to TRBD1. This CDR3 comprises 15 residues. Germline V lookup: CDR1 SGHTA, CDR2 FQGNSA. Trimming at V came to 2 bases and at J to 6 bases, leaving 6 bases not matched to a gene. As DNA, the CDR3 is TGTGCCAGCAGCTTATCGGACAGGGAATTAAACACCATATATTTT. Its protein is CASSLSDRELNTIYF.